This T cell receptor (beta chain) was sequenced for a study of graft-versus-host responses after intestinal transplantation. Study background: Anti-thymocyte globulin induction was given to all recipients, followed by tacrolimus and steroids for roughly 3 years.

Of note for this clone: Its antigen is not known.

V lost 4 bases to trimming and J lost 1 base, with 11 bases between them. This CDR3 has 15 residues. Germline V gene sequence: CDR1 SGHRS, CDR2 YFSETQ. Sequencing used immunoSEQ multiplex PCR; TCRdb keeps in-frame clones, though not all of them. Seen here are under 30,000 clones, more than 80% observed once, and the top ten hold around 0.53%. General observations from the study: GvH clones were identified in recipient marrow, with some first appearing in ileum or blood. High graft-versus-host to host-versus-graft clonal ratios were found in allografts of patients who had graft-donor T cell macrochimerism.

This receptor was obtained from a human patient who received an intestinal transplant, so some T cells may come from the graft donor. Sample: PBMCs, taken 18 days after transplant. This rearrangement joins TRBV5-1 to TRBJ2-2, with D possibly being TRBD1 or TRBD2 (5 bases each). CDR3 coding DNA: TGCGCCAGCAGCCTCGGGACGTTGAACACCGGGGAGCTGTTTTTT. Residues: CASSLGTLNTGELFF.